What follows describes a single T cell receptor (beta chain). Its antigen is not yet known. The input lacks base qualities; no much larger clone sits a single base away. Taken from the germline V gene, the CDR1 and CDR2 loops are LGHNA and YNFKEQ. The CDR3 numbers 15 residues from cysteine through phenylalanine. Kept here is only the CDR3 DNA, which spans 45 bases and is read in frame from base 1. V is cut by 0 bases and J by 10 bases, and the space between the germline ends is 16 bases. Ficoll-Paque density gradient centrifugation was used to isolate PBMCs. Sequenced on an Illumina NovaSeq 6000. cDNA libraries for TCRalpha and TCRbeta were prepared by 5'RACE using constant-segment primers, with sample barcodes and unique molecular identifiers added. RNA was extracted from every sample with Trizol reagent. Library amplification was performed in two PCR steps, and a second sample barcode and Illumina TruSeq adapters were introduced in the second step. Sequencing of the libraries was done on an Illumina NovaSeq, producing 2 x 150 bp paired-end reads. In the original analysis: The reads were demultiplexed and collapsed into UMI-guided consensus sequences using migec v1.2.7. Using mixcr v2.1.11, UMI consensuses were aligned to TRA and TRB V and J templates and then assembled into clonotypes. Clonotypes were classified as expanded or contracted when called significant by both edgeR and NoisET, with noise models trained on biological replicates. For edgeR calls, the cutoffs were a false discovery rate-adjusted p below 0.01 and a log2 fold-change threshold of 1. As an exploratory analysis of dynamics, max-normalized trajectories of the 1000 most abundant clonotypes were examined with PCA combined with hierarchical clustering. Separately sequenced CD4+ and CD8+ repertoires were used to assign the CD4 or CD8 phenotype of responding clones. TCRdb reworked the public reads: Q25 trimming with fastp, MiXCR clone assembly, productive beta chains retained. Rows are unified per CDR3 protein, each entry keeping the most common DNA and genes. These V and J calls originate from TCRdb's pipeline instead of the authors' own analysis. This sample comprises about 350,000 distinct CDR3 sequences, 25% to 30% of them detected only once. The ten largest clones add up to about 13% of the sample.

The data belong to a study of T-cell memory formation after mild COVID-19 (dated by TCRdb to about 2021). About the study as a whole: TCR sequence clusters from the two donors were largely donor specific. In a couple of donors, T-cell clones that expanded and contracted after mild COVID-19 were tracked by sequencing TCRalpha and TCRbeta repertoires over time. Two young, previously healthy adult volunteers, one female and one male, were included in the cohort.

What the work shows at the level of the full study, not this receptor alone: Some responding clones were detected in pre-infection memory, which suggested that pre-existing cross-reactive memory T cells had joined the SARS-CoV-2 response. Contracting CD4+ clones appeared mostly in the CM and EM memory subsets, whereas CD8+ clones were enriched in EMRA. Only a couple of mild cases were covered in the study, and larger cohorts including severe cases with pre-infection samples were considered necessary. Whether the second-wave clones peaking on day 37 were SARS-CoV-2 specific was not confirmed. Clones contracting from day 15 to 85 had balanced CD4/CD8 phenotypes, while a second wave expanding from day 15 to 37 was biased towards CD4+.

The V and J segments used are TRBV4-2 and TRBJ2-1; TRBD1 is a possible D gene, resting on 5 matching bases. The receptor was isolated from an adult woman who had mild COVID-19 (a few samples of this study predate the infection). The sample titles of this study are shuffled in the database, so cell type and time point are left out; the donor was told from shared clones. Source material: PBMCs or a T cell subset sorted from them (not recorded which). The nucleotide sequence is given as TGTGCCAGCAGCCAAGAAGGTACAGGCGTTATGGAGCAGTTCTTC. Its amino acids are CASSQEGTGVMEQFF.